What follows describes a single TCR beta chain. The antigen remains unidentified. PCR amplification relied on 60 Vbeta primers (plus 13 Jbeta primers). The table came from immunoSEQ multiplex PCR; TCRdb's copy has only in-frame clones and leaves some out. The sample consists of roughly 190,000 clones, around 77% of them appearing once. These data originate in a study of cytomegalovirus exposure and HLA in healthy donors. Study-level background: Unique TCRs from HLA-typed donors, 70 million to 85 million of them, were held in an early data release. Study-level findings and limits: Several top significant clusters appeared, in a later analysis, to be linked to common viral pathogens.

Germline CDR1 reads MRHNA; CDR2 reads SNTAGT. The CDR3 covers 15 residues. The trim removed 4 bases at V and 6 bases at J, leaving 8 bases unmatched. This clonotype was sampled from a female donor in good health and CMV-seronegative. The V call is TRBV6-4, the J call TRBJ2-1; 8 bases align to TRBD2. Sequencing was done on a sample of PBMCs. CDR3 sequence reads: CASSGPGGGPNEQFF. CDR3 nucleotide sequence: TGTGCCAGCAGTGGCCCGGGGGGGGGCCCCAATGAGCAGTTCTTC.